One sample yielded the 18 T cell receptor beta chains listed below, sequenced in a study of CD8+CD57+ T cells in acquired aplastic anemia (dated by TCRdb to 2017 to 2018). TCRdb shows the sequencer as Illumina HiSeq 2000. Genomic DNA served as template for TCR beta VDJ combination and CDR3 sequence profiling. The raw public reads went through TCRdb reprocessing: fastp at Q25, MiXCR clone calling, in-frame beta chains kept. Each CDR3 protein gets just one entry, which takes the most common genes and DNA from the rows behind it. A total of some 220,000 distinct CDR3 sequences appear in this sample, 34% of them only once. 0.9% to 1.2% of the sample rests with the top ten. The sequenced sample was sorted CD4+, CD8+, or CD8+CD57+ T cells (not recorded which) from PBMCs. The receptors shown here come from a human donor in good health, serving as a control.

This clonotype has more than one count but fewer than ten. The V call is TRBV5-4, the J call TRBJ2-5, with 7 bases identical to TRBD1. J gave up 1 base and V 4 bases, and 10 bases lay outside the gene matches. Germline loops: CDR1 SGHNT, CDR2 YYREEE (reference sequence). The CDR3 length is 16 residues. The CDR3 DNA follows: TGTGCCAGCAGCAAAGGACAGGCTGGGGTCCAAGAGACCCAGTACTTC. It yields the protein CASSKGQAGVQETQYF.

This clonotype was seen ten or more times. This chain connects TRBV7-2 to TRBJ1-5; weak D call: TRBD1 (5 bases). Per the germline V gene, CDR1 is SGHTA and CDR2 is FQGNSA. CDR3 length: 15 residues. V was pared by 0 bases and J by 4 bases, with 10 bases between. CDR3 region: CASSLAGTHNQPQHF. Written as DNA, the CDR3 is TGTGCCAGCAGCTTAGCAGGGACCCATAATCAGCCCCAGCATTTT.

Notes on this clonotype: Mismatch with germline at one junction end may stem from a read error. The rearrangement uses TRBV20-1 and TRBJ1-2; no definite D call. Germline-derived CDR1 and CDR2 are DFQATT and SNEGSKA (reference sequence). This CDR3 comprises 14 residues. CDR3 protein: CSADPPLANCGYTF. CDR3 DNA sequence: TGCAGTGCTGACCCACCCCTAGCTAACTGTGGCTACACCTTC.

This clonotype has at least ten counts. The V gene is TRBV4-2, the J gene TRBJ2-7; 8 bases align to TRBD1. The CDR3 covers 16 residues. The germline gives CDR1 LGHNA, CDR2 YNFKEQ. Trimming at V came to 1 base and at J to 0 bases, leaving 5 bases not matched to a gene. The CDR3 here is CASSQGTGKNSYEQYF. The CDR3 DNA sequence: TGTGCCAGCAGCCAAGGGACAGGGAAGAACTCCTACGAGCAGTACTTC.

A word on this clonotype: A much larger clone sits a single nucleotide away, making a read error possible. V gene TRBV20-1 combines with J gene TRBJ2-5; possibly TRBD2 for D (7 bases). Germline V gene lookup returns CDR1 DFQATT and CDR2 SNEGSKA (reference sequence). The V end was cut by 5 bases, the J end by 2 bases, with 15 bases between. The CDR3 has 14 amino acids. The CDR3 DNA sequence: TGCAGTGCTGGTGAGGGGGGGAGGCAAGAGACCCAGTACTTC. Its translation is CSAGEGGRQETQYF.

This clonotype is judged medium-sized. V gene TRBV25-1 combines with J gene TRBJ2-7; D not certain. The CDR3 has 14 residues. In germline, CDR1 is MGHDK, CDR2 SYGVNS. V lost 7 bases, J lost 0 bases, and 13 bases lay in between. The chain's CDR3 is CASTPSSSSYEQYF. In nucleotides, the CDR3 is TGTGCCAGCACTCCCTCGTCAAGCTCCTACGAGCAGTACTTC.

This clonotype was seen only a few times. The chain carries TRBV6-1 and TRBJ2-1; D gene ambiguous. CDR3 length: 13 amino acids. Between the trimmed V and J ends, which lost 6 bases and 3 bases, there was a span of 9 bases. Germline V gene data show CDR1 as MNHNS and CDR2 as SASEGT. This CDR3 is CASSAASYNEQFF. CDR3 bases: TGTGCCAGCAGCGCCGCCAGCTACAATGAGCAGTTCTTC.

Here the CDR3 reads CAISTDRGNQPQHF. As DNA, the CDR3 is TGTGCCATCAGCACGGACAGGGGCAATCAGCCCCAGCATTTT. The V call is TRBV10-3, the J call TRBJ1-5, with 8 bases aligning to TRBD1. The CDR3 consists of 14 residues. Per germline, CDR1 ENHRY and CDR2 SYGVKD. Germline trimming cut 6 bases from V and 2 bases from J; bases unmatched to any gene: 3.

This chain links TRBV7-6 with TRBJ2-5, with 8 nucleotides matching TRBD2. CDR1 and CDR2 from the germline V gene are SGHVS and FNYEAQ. The ends lost 6 bases at V and 3 bases at J; junction bases unmatched: 6. The CDR3 covers 14 residues. The CDR3 region has the DNA TGTGCCAGCAGTCAAGGACTAGCAGAAGAGACCCAGTACTTC. Protein: CASSQGLAEETQYF.

In regard to this clonotype: Given a much more abundant clone one base away, this may be a read error. The chain couples TRBV7-3 to TRBJ1-1; D gene uncertain. Germline V gives CDR1 SGHTA, CDR2 FQGTGA. This CDR3 region has 14 residues. The CDR3 nucleotides are TGTGCCAGCAGCTTAGAGGGCCCGGCGACTGAAGCTTCCTTT. It codes for CASSLEGPATEASF.

The rearrangement joins TRBV6-1 to TRBJ1-1, with a weak D call TRBD1 (6 bases). Trimming removed 6 bases from V and 3 bases from J, with 20 bases in between. The CDR3 runs to 16 residues. Germline V gene data show CDR1 as MNHNS and CDR2 as SASEGT. The CDR3 DNA follows: TGTGCCAGCAGGGAACGAGGGGGGGCAGGGTACACTGAAGCTTTCTTT. Translated, it gives CASRERGGAGYTEAFF.

This clonotype came up many times. This sequence joins TRBV2 and TRBJ1-5, with D possibly being TRBD1 (5 bases). CDR1 is SNHLY, CDR2 FYNNEI, per germline. This CDR3 is 15 amino acids long. The ends were cut back, 6 bases at V and 5 bases at J, with 17 bases in the middle. The CDR3 nucleotides read TGTGCCAGCAGGGGGGTACGGGACCGAGATCAGCCCCAGCATTTT. It specifies CASRGVRDRDQPQHF.

The sample holds many counts of this clonotype. The chain uses TRBV7-3 and TRBJ2-1; D possibly corresponds to TRBD2 (6 bases). CDR1 is SGHTA and CDR2 is FQGTGA in the germline V gene. CDR3 length equals 13 residues. V was trimmed by 5 bases and J by 14 bases, leaving 19 bases between them. Here the CDR3 reads CASSLPGTQSKFF. The CDR3 DNA sequence: TGTGCCAGCAGCCTACCCGGGACTCAAAGCAAGTTCTTC.

The genes are TRBV10-2 and TRBJ2-5, with 7 bases that match TRBD1. The assigned J gene may be wrong: the sequence end matches TRBJ2-7 better. Looked up from germline, CDR1 is WSHSY and CDR2 is SAAADI. The CDR3 sequence is 18 residues long. The CDR3 sequence: CASSARRPKRQGRYEQYF. The DNA of the CDR3 is TGCGCCAGCAGTGCTAGACGCCCCAAACGACAGGGTCGGTACGAGCAGTACTTC.

This clonotype came up many times. The chain recombines TRBV20-1 with TRBJ1-2; TRBD1 matches at 7 bases. V shed 5 bases, J shed 4 bases, and the junction held 7 bases outside the gene matches. Per germline, CDR1 DFQATT and CDR2 SNEGSKA (reference sequence). The CDR3 covers 13 residues. The CDR3 nucleotides are TGCAGTGCTCCGACACGACAGGGCTATGGCTACACCTTC. Residues: CSAPTRQGYGYTF.

V is TRBV7-6 and J is TRBJ2-7, with 8 bases aligning to TRBD2. Germline-derived CDR1 and CDR2 are SGHVS and FNYEAQ. V shed 5 bases, J shed 7 bases, and the junction held 10 bases outside the gene matches. The CDR3 runs to 14 residues. The CDR3 DNA reads TGTGCCAGCAGCCAGAACGGGAGGGCATATGAGCAGTACTTC. Protein sequence: CASSQNGRAYEQYF. The full variable domain, rest sourced from reference TRBV7-6 and TRBJ2-7, is GAGVSQSPRYKVTKRGQDVALRCDPISGHVSLYWYRQALGQGPEFLTYFNYEAQQDKSGLPNDRFSAERPEGSISTLTIQRTEQRDSAMYRCASSQNGRAYEQYFGPGTRLTVT.

This clonotype was picked up many times. This chain connects TRBV9 to TRBJ1-2; D remains ambiguous. The V gene lost 2 bases and the J gene lost 3 bases, with 8 bases spanning the gap. CDR3 length equals 13 residues. The V gene's germline CDR1 is SGDLS and CDR2 YYNGEE. The CDR3 DNA sequence: TGTGCCAGCAGCGTTTTTGACGACTATGGCTACACCTTC. Amino acid sequence: CASSVFDDYGYTF.

The chain combines TRBV18 with TRBJ1-6; weak D call: TRBD1 (5 bases). The CDR3 runs 15 residues. Germline V gene lookup returns CDR1 KGHSH and CDR2 LQKENI. V lost 3 bases and J lost 8, with 14 bases in between. The CDR3 region has the DNA TGTGCCAGCTCACCCGGGACGCCTGAGGATTCACCCCTCCACTTT. Translating gives CASSPGTPEDSPLHF. Full variable domain (rest looked up from reference TRBV18 and TRBJ1-6): NAGVMQNPRHLVRRRGQEARLRCSPMKGHSHVYWYRQLPEEGLKFMVYLQKENIIDESGMPKERFSAEFPKEGPSILRIQQVVRGDSAAYFCASSPGTPEDSPLHFGNGTRLTVT.